This T cell receptor (beta chain) was retrieved from a study of cytomegalovirus exposure and HLA in healthy donors. Study results and limitations: The study designated 150 or so TCR beta chains cytomegalovirus-associated. What TCR beta sequences reportedly achieved was accurate prediction of HLA-A and HLA-B alleles in most subjects. Some V segments, including TRBV6-2 and TRBV6-3, were excluded as indistinguishable.

Turning to this clone: Its antigen is unknown.

Per the germline V gene, CDR1 is SGHDN and CDR2 is FVKESK. The CDR3 is made up of 15 amino acids. V was pared by 2 bases and J by 0 bases, with 10 bases between. The PCR used 60 Vbeta and 13 Jbeta primers. The protocol was immunoSEQ multiplex PCR, while the TCRdb copy is restricted to in-frame clones and leaves out a portion. The sample holds 150,000 to 180,000 clones; 80% are singletons and the top ten take around 13%. V usage is TRBV14 and J usage is TRBJ1-2; tentatively, D is TRBD1 (5 bases). Material for sequencing was PBMCs. The origin of this receptor is a man younger than 45 in good health and CMV-seropositive. The DNA for the CDR3 is TGTGCCAGCAGCCAACTTACAGGCTCTAACTATGGCTACACCTTC. This sequence encodes CASSQLTGSNYGYTF.